This T cell receptor (beta chain) was captured in a study of T cell responses to AZD1222 COVID-19 vaccine. Regarding this clone: No antigen is known for it. Other DNA sequences of this sample code for an identical CDR3.

Clones were read by immunoSEQ multiplex PCR, and TCRdb kept only the in-frame ones, dropping some. Here the sample spans about 110,000 clones, approximately 89% being singletons. General study findings and limits: Mapped onto spike, vaccine-associated CD4 TCRs spanned it and were dominant at 160-218 and 743-854.

Between the trimmed V and J ends, which lost 5 bases and 8 bases, there was a span of 15 bases. The CDR3 covers 13 residues. CDR1 MDHEN and CDR2 SYDVKM come from the germline V gene. This sample comprised peripheral blood, obtained on day 0 of MenACWY control vaccination. The receptor was isolated from an adult in good health. The rearrangement uses TRBV28 and TRBJ1-1, with D possibly being TRBD1 (5 bases). In nucleotides, the CDR3 is TGTGCCAGCAGTGACCGGGGGGAAACCGAAGCTTTCTTT. It specifies CASSDRGETEAFF. The entire variable domain, with the rest obtained from reference TRBV28 and TRBJ1-1, is as follows: DVKVTQSSRYLVKRTGEKVFLECVQDMDHENMFWYRQDPGLGLRLIYFSYDVKMKEKGDIPEGYSVSREKKERFSLILESASTNQTSMYLCASSDRGETEAFFGQGTRLTVV.